This entry lists 11 T cell receptor beta chains sequenced from one sample in a study of CD8 T cells in Susac syndrome. RNA, at about 0.45 to 1 ug, was reverse transcribed with random hexamers. TCRdb re-derived calls from the immunoSEQ multiplex PCR reads in MiXCR, one entry per CDR3 protein. The table includes approximately 25,000 distinct CDR3 sequences, 93% detected once. Source material: CD8+ T cells from PBMCs. These receptors all come from a human donor with Susac syndrome.

The V call is TRBV7-3, the J call TRBJ2-7; weak D call: TRBD2 (6 bases). This CDR3 region has 15 residues. Trimming cost V 2 bases and J 3 bases, with 14 bases left between them. Germline loops: CDR1 SGHTA, CDR2 FQGTGA. The CDR3 DNA is TGTGCCAGCAGCTTATTTTCGGGCGGGGACTACGAGCAGTACTTC. Residues: CASSLFSGGDYEQYF.

This clonotype was seen just once. The J gene is TRBJ2-7, the V gene TRBV7-6; tentative D call: TRBD1 (6 bases). Germline-derived CDR1 and CDR2 are SGHVS and FNYEAQ. The V and J ends lost 0 bases and 3 bases respectively, with 15 bases between them. CDR3 length: 16 residues. CDR3 residues: CASSLALSGHIYEQYF. The CDR3 bases are TGTGCCAGCAGCTTAGCTCTTTCGGGACACATCTACGAGCAGTACTTC. The entire variable domain, with the rest obtained from reference TRBV7-6 and TRBJ2-7, is as follows: GAGVSQSPRYKVTKRGQDVALRCDPISGHVSLYWYRQALGQGPEFLTYFNYEAQQDKSGLPNDRFSAERPEGSISTLTIQRTEQRDSAMYRCASSLALSGHIYEQYFGPGTRLTVT.

The chain combines TRBV4-3 with TRBJ2-1; 12 positions agree with TRBD2. CDR1 and CDR2 from the germline V gene are LGHNA and YSLEER. The V segment lost 4 bases and the J segment 5 bases; nucleotides outside the gene matches: 12. This CDR3 region has 18 residues. CDR3 region: CASSLRLAGDYRHNEQFF. The CDR3 nucleotides read TGCGCCAGCAGCCTACGACTAGCGGGGGACTACAGACACAATGAGCAGTTCTTC.

The rearrangement links TRBV6-2 or TRBV6-3 to TRBJ1-1; possible D gene TRBD1, 6 bases. Trimming removed 6 bases from V and 2 bases from J, with 16 bases in between. The V gene's germline CDR1 is MNHEY and CDR2 SVGEGT. CDR3 size: 15 residues. The CDR3 loop reads CASSRMDSINTEAFF. CDR3 coding DNA: TGTGCCAGCAGCCGGATGGACAGTATCAACACTGAAGCTTTCTTT.

The J gene is TRBJ1-2, the V gene TRBV7-9; D is ambiguous. There are 15 residues in the CDR3. With 2 bases removed from V and 7 bases from J, the gap between germline ends came to 17 bases. Germline V gene lookup returns CDR1 SEHNR and CDR2 FQNEAQ (reference sequence). CDR3 in amino acids: CASSLTSEAHGGYTF. The CDR3 DNA sequence: TGTGCCAGCAGCTTAACGAGTGAGGCGCATGGTGGCTACACCTTC.

This sequence joins TRBV29-1 and TRBJ1-5; 9 bases fit TRBD1. The CDR3 is 13 residues long. From germline, CDR1 is SQVTM and CDR2 ANQGSEA. J was trimmed by 4 bases and V by 7 bases; bases with no gene match: 5. Here the CDR3 reads CSAKTGGNQPQHF. The CDR3 coding sequence is TGCAGCGCCAAGACAGGGGGGAATCAGCCCCAGCATTTT.

This rearrangement joins TRBV7-6 to TRBJ2-5; D not resolved. The germline CDR1 and CDR2 sequences are SGHVS and FNYEAQ. The CDR3 totals 12 residues. Trimming pared 1 base from V and 9 bases from J, leaving 9 bases between. In DNA, the CDR3 is TGTGCCAGCAGCTTAGAGACGAGGTCCCAGTACTTC. The encoded protein is CASSLETRSQYF.

The chain recombines TRBV6-1 with TRBJ2-1; 8 bases fit TRBD1. Trimming at V came to 3 bases and at J to 3 bases, leaving 7 bases not matched to a gene. The CDR3 length is 16 residues. Looked up from germline, CDR1 is MNHNS and CDR2 is SASEGT. The chain's CDR3 is CASSDGTGYLYNEQFF. In nucleotides, the CDR3 is TGTGCCAGCAGTGACGGGACAGGTTACCTCTACAATGAGCAGTTCTTC.

This chain joins TRBV5-6 and TRBJ2-7; 9 positions match TRBD2. Unmatched junction bases numbered 19, after V lost 6 bases and J lost 9 bases. The CDR3 covers 16 residues. The germline V gene has CDR1 SGHDT and CDR2 YYEEEE. The CDR3 here is CASNLDSGGPPPWQYF. DNA of the CDR3: TGTGCCAGCAACCTGGATAGCGGGGGACCCCCCCCATGGCAGTACTTC.

V is TRBV21-1 and J is TRBJ2-7; the D call TRBD2 from the table was never checked on the DNA. TRBV21-1 is a pseudogene. This CDR3 is built from 17 residues. This CDR3 reads CASSLGGIGGRGYEQYF. The DNA for the CDR3 is TGTGCCAGCAGCCTAGGGGGTATAGGAGGGCGAGGGTACGAGCAGTACTTC.

The V gene is TRBV7-9, the J gene TRBJ1-1; TRBD1 might be the D (6 bases). V lost 4 bases and J lost 6, with 9 bases in between. CDR3 length: 12 amino acids. The germline V gene has CDR1 SEHNR and CDR2 FQNEAQ (reference sequence). The CDR3 here is CASSSQGAEAFF. CDR3 nucleotide sequence: TGTGCCAGCAGCTCACAGGGAGCTGAAGCTTTCTTT.